This TCR beta chain originates from a study of shared clonotypes between healthy human individuals. In the study's own analysis: Junction-only sequences produced by ImmunoSEQ had no quality scores, so filtering differed. Assay: immunoSEQ multiplex PCR; the TCRdb copy retains only in-frame clones and omits some. V and J calls and clone size are copied from that table; D and trimming were computed from the DNA. The sample records about 600,000 clones, almost 97% being singletons. V trimming: 4 bases; J trimming: 1 base; junction bases outside the gene matches: 4. The CDR3 totals 14 residues. Germline CDR1 SGHRS, CDR2 YFSETQ.

What was sequenced was naive CD4+ T cells sorted from blood. The subset here: CD45RA+ positively selected. This TCR was sampled from a woman aged 25 to 39 in good health. This rearrangement joins TRBV5-1 to TRBJ2-7; 8 bases agree with TRBD1. The DNA of the CDR3 is TGCGCCAGCAGCATAGGACAGGGATCCTACGAGCAGTACTTC. Translating it yields CASSIGQGSYEQYF.